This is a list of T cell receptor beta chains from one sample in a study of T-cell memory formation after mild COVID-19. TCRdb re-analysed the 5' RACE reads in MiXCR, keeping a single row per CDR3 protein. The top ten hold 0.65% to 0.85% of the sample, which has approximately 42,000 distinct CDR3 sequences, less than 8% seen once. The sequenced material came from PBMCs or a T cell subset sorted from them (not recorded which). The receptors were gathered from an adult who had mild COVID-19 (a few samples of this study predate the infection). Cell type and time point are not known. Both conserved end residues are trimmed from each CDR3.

CDR3 protein: ARRVAGPYNEQF; J gene: TRBJ2-1; V gene: TRBV12-3/TRBV12-4
CDR3 protein: ATSGGTGFNEKLF; J gene: TRBJ1-4; V gene: TRBV15
CDR3 protein: ASSSPLTGVNSPLH; J gene: TRBJ1-6; V gene: TRBV11-2
CDR3 protein: AWSVTAGGYT; J gene: TRBJ1-2; V gene: TRBV30
CDR3 protein: ATSDRGQRDEQY; J gene: TRBJ2-7; V gene: TRBV24-1
CDR3 protein: ASSVEDANTEAF; J gene: TRBJ1-1; V gene: TRBV9
CDR3 protein: ASSLDWLGPYEQY; J gene: TRBJ2-7; V gene: TRBV5-1
CDR3 protein: ASSYSTTGTGYT; J gene: TRBJ1-2; V gene: TRBV6-5
CDR3 protein: ASSSPSGIQY; J gene: TRBJ2-4; V gene: TRBV5-1
CDR3 protein: ASRETGVTGELF; J gene: TRBJ2-2; V gene: TRBV6-2/TRBV6-3
CDR3 protein: ASSLSSEQY; J gene: TRBJ2-7; V gene: TRBV12-3/TRBV12-4
CDR3 protein: ASSPRQVQETQY; J gene: TRBJ2-5; V gene: TRBV12-3/TRBV12-4
CDR3 protein: ASSPNPGPETQY; J gene: TRBJ2-5; V gene: TRBV18
CDR3 protein: ASRDANTGELF; J gene: TRBJ2-2; V gene: TRBV11-3
CDR3 protein: AWGSMGARYNEQF; J gene: TRBJ2-1; V gene: TRBV30
CDR3 protein: ASSEGGLAQH; J gene: TRBJ1-5; V gene: TRBV25-1
CDR3 protein: ASSGGSGETYNEQF; J gene: TRBJ2-1; V gene: TRBV5-1
CDR3 protein: ASSGLHPSTDTQY; J gene: TRBJ2-3; V gene: TRBV2
CDR3 protein: ASSLIGETGNTIY; J gene: TRBJ1-3; V gene: TRBV7-3
CDR3 protein: ASSAPTGRDFQETQY; J gene: TRBJ2-5; V gene: TRBV9
CDR3 protein: NPAGGPQETQY; J gene: TRBJ2-5; V gene: TRBV20-1
CDR3 protein: ASSFTGGNTEAF; J gene: TRBJ1-1; V gene: TRBV27
CDR3 protein: ATSRDRGRGHEQF; J gene: TRBJ2-1; V gene: TRBV15
CDR3 protein: ASSYGQGPSTEAF; J gene: TRBJ1-1; V gene: TRBV5-1
CDR3 protein: ASRLTLGGNTEAF; J gene: TRBJ1-1; V gene: TRBV5-1
CDR3 protein: ATAISGVGQPQH; J gene: TRBJ1-5; V gene: TRBV2
CDR3 protein: SAGGGLYEQY; J gene: TRBJ2-7; V gene: TRBV29-1
CDR3 protein: ASSVVGQGITALH; J gene: TRBJ1-6; V gene: TRBV5-6
CDR3 protein: SAYCRTPKGTEAF; J gene: TRBJ1-1; V gene: TRBV29-1
CDR3 protein: ASSLGQAGEQF; J gene: TRBJ2-1; V gene: TRBV12-3/TRBV12-4
CDR3 protein: SVGSHSSHRPSQGTQY; J gene: TRBJ2-5; V gene: TRBV29-1
CDR3 protein: ASSQTWRQSTDTQY; J gene: TRBJ2-3; V gene: TRBV14
CDR3 protein: ASSPRPNTEAF; J gene: TRBJ1-1; V gene: TRBV7-2
CDR3 protein: ASSPRWTSGSNEQF; J gene: TRBJ2-1; V gene: TRBV9
CDR3 protein: AWTLYNEQF; J gene: TRBJ2-1; V gene: TRBV30
CDR3 protein: ASINGELF; J gene: TRBJ2-2; V gene: TRBV5-1
CDR3 protein: ASTRGVPGNTIY; J gene: TRBJ1-3; V gene: TRBV12-3/TRBV12-4
CDR3 protein: AWSSGRDNEQF; J gene: TRBJ2-1; V gene: TRBV30
CDR3 protein: ASSQGGAGVGDTQY; J gene: TRBJ2-3; V gene: TRBV6-2/TRBV6-3
CDR3 protein: ASSRTTPRPTDEQY; J gene: TRBJ2-7; V gene: TRBV5-1
CDR3 protein: AINGDGNEQF; J gene: TRBJ2-1; V gene: TRBV10-3
CDR3 protein: ASSFGLQGLEAF; J gene: TRBJ1-1; V gene: TRBV12-3/TRBV12-4
CDR3 protein: ASSPGGAGTDTQY; J gene: TRBJ2-3; V gene: TRBV6-6
CDR3 protein: ASSEGPGQGQWEQY; J gene: TRBJ2-7; V gene: TRBV6-5
CDR3 protein: ASSQDQASGGPRSYNEQF; J gene: TRBJ2-1; V gene: TRBV4-1
CDR3 protein: ASSFLGTSNQPQH; J gene: TRBJ1-5; V gene: TRBV27
CDR3 protein: ASSHGDGNTEAF; J gene: TRBJ1-1; V gene: TRBV5-1
CDR3 protein: ASSLGGTQSVGYT; J gene: TRBJ1-2; V gene: TRBV5-1
CDR3 protein: ASSRLTGDSSPLH; J gene: TRBJ1-6; V gene: TRBV4-1
CDR3 protein: ATSVGGGNQPQH; J gene: TRBJ1-5; V gene: TRBV24-1
CDR3 protein: ASRTTVGRTGELF; J gene: TRBJ2-2; V gene: TRBV12-3/TRBV12-4
CDR3 protein: ASSWGAGNEKLF; J gene: TRBJ1-4; V gene: TRBV5-5
CDR3 protein: SHEGSASSYEQY; J gene: TRBJ2-7; V gene: TRBV20-1
CDR3 protein: ASSHQGGNTEAF; J gene: TRBJ1-1; V gene: TRBV4-3
CDR3 protein: ASSWGRQGAIETQY; J gene: TRBJ2-5; V gene: TRBV5-5
CDR3 protein: ASSFSGVDKNTEAF; J gene: TRBJ1-1; V gene: TRBV27
CDR3 protein: ASSPRGLSSYNEQF; J gene: TRBJ2-1; V gene: TRBV11-2